The clone carrying this T cell receptor beta chain occurred a few times. Its antigen is unknown. The data were obtained in a study of CD8+ T cells in alopecia areata. Trimming took off 6 bases at V and 0 bases at J, with 12 bases between the two ends. From germline, CDR1 is MNHEY and CDR2 SMNVEV (reference sequence). CDR3 length: 15 residues. RNA extraction and reverse transcription yielded cDNA as sequencing template. The table came from immunoSEQ multiplex PCR; TCRdb's copy has only in-frame clones and leaves some out. The data show over 100,000 clones, about 50% seen once. The study's findings and limits: Among patients, TCR sharing was less clear than in mice, a difference possibly due in part to HLA diversity in the patient population. The study also sequences resident alphabeta T cells of normal skin in scalp samples. The study found higher clonality in lesional than normal scalp, especially in alopecia totalis/universalis.

Alopecia areata patients gave lesional scalp punch biopsies and peripheral blood samples. The V gene is TRBV27, the J gene TRBJ1-5, with D hard to call. This sequence was found in a human donor with alopecia areata. This sample comprised CD8+ T cells sorted from blood, obtained at week 0. The CDR3 loop is CASSPRTYSNQPQHF. CDR3 in DNA: TGTGCCAGCAGCCCTCGAACATATAGCAATCAGCCCCAGCATTTT.